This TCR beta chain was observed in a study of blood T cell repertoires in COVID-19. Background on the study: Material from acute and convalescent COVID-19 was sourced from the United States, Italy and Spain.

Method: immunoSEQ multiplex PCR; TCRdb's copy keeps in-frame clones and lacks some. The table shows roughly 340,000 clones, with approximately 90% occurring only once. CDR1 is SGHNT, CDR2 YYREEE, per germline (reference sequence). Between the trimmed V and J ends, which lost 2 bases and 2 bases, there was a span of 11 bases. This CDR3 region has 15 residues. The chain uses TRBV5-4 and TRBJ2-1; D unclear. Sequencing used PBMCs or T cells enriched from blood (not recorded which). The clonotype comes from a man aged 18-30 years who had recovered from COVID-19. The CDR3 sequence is CASSLLTETYNEQFF. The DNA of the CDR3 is TGTGCCAGCAGCTTATTAACAGAAACCTACAATGAGCAGTTCTTC.